Shown below are 10 T cell receptor beta chains from a single sample sequenced in a study of CD8 T cells in Susac syndrome. The RNA input was 0.5 to 1 ug, and it was reverse transcribed with random hexamers. In TCRdb, the immunoSEQ multiplex PCR reads were re-called with MiXCR into one record per CDR3 protein. This sample has about 430,000 distinct CDR3 sequences; approximately 89% occur once, and the top ten carry approximately 0.11%. The sequencing input was CD8+ T cells from PBMCs. These receptors originate from a human donor with multiple sclerosis.

The chain combines TRBV30 with TRBJ1-2; a weak D match, TRBD1 (6 bases). The germline gives CDR1 GTSNPN, CDR2 SVGIG (reference sequence). V was trimmed by 2 bases and J by 0 bases, leaving 16 bases between them. The CDR3 extends over 16 amino acids. CDR3 sequence (DNA): TGTGCCTGGAGTATCCCCGACAGGCTCGCTAACTATGGCTACACCTTC. Encoded protein: CAWSIPDRLANYGYTF.

The rearrangement uses TRBV3-1 and TRBJ2-7; no clear D gene. The CDR3 is 16 amino acids. Between the trimmed V and J ends, which lost 0 bases and 3 bases, there was a span of 15 bases. Germline assignment: CDR1 LGHDT and CDR2 YNNKEL (reference sequence). For the CDR3, the DNA is TGTGCCAGCAGCCAAGAAATCAGCCCCTTCTACTACGAGCAGTACTTC. Its protein is CASSQEISPFYYEQYF.

The rearrangement links TRBV12-3 or TRBV12-4 to TRBJ2-1, with a tentative D call TRBD1 (5 bases). The CDR3 is 14 amino acids. The germline V and J ends were trimmed by 5 bases and 6 bases, with 14 bases remaining between them. The CDR3 nucleotides read TGTGCCAGCAGTACGGTAGGGGCGAGCAATGAGCAGTTCTTC. Residues: CASSTVGASNEQFF.

The chain combines TRBV6-1 with TRBJ1-5, with 10 bases matching TRBD1. There are 16 residues in the CDR3. V shed 6 bases, J shed 5 bases, and the junction held 10 bases outside the gene matches. Germline CDR1 reads MNHNS; CDR2 reads SASEGT. CDR3 region: CASSDRPGQGYQPQHF. As DNA, the CDR3 is TGTGCCAGCAGCGACAGACCGGGACAGGGGTATCAGCCCCAGCATTTT.

The chain employs TRBV29-1 and TRBJ1-2; D not resolved. The CDR3 consists of 14 residues. Germline values: CDR1 SQVTM, CDR2 ANQGSEA. The germline V and J ends were trimmed by 4 bases and 2 bases, with 14 bases remaining between them. The CDR3 sequence is CSVVFQATNYGYTF. The CDR3 DNA follows: TGCAGCGTTGTCTTCCAGGCAACGAACTATGGCTACACCTTC.

The chain joins TRBV7-6 to TRBJ2-7, with D possibly TRBD2 on 5 matching bases. The V end lost 1 base, the J end lost 6 bases, and 10 bases lay between the germline ends. This CDR3 has 13 amino acids. Germline V lookup: CDR1 SGHVS, CDR2 FNYEAQ. This chain's CDR3 is CASSLGGSAEQYF. CDR3 nucleotide sequence: TGTGCCAGCAGCTTAGGGGGTAGCGCCGAGCAGTACTTC.

The chain employs TRBV2 and TRBJ2-7; TRBD2 agrees at 8 bases. The length of the CDR3 is 16 residues. V lost 3 bases and J lost 0; bases outside the gene matches: 7. Germline CDR1 is SNHLY and CDR2 is FYNNEI. CDR3 sequence (DNA): TGTGCCAGCAGTGAGTCCCTAGCGGGCTTCTCCTACGAGCAGTACTTC. Its translation: CASSESLAGFSYEQYF.

J is TRBJ1-1 and V is TRBV29-1, with D perhaps matching TRBD1 (5 bases). The length of the CDR3 is 13 residues. Germline CDR1 is SQVTM and CDR2 is ANQGSEA. V was trimmed by 4 bases and J by 0 bases, leaving 9 bases between them. Here the CDR3 DNA reads TGCAGCGTTGGCGCAGGGATGAACACTGAAGCTTTCTTT. Translating it yields CSVGAGMNTEAFF.

This chain uses TRBV29-1 with TRBJ1-2; no reliable D call. Trimming shortened V by 4 bases and J by 2 bases, and 11 bases separated the two germline ends. This CDR3 is built from 13 residues. Germline CDR1 is SQVTM and CDR2 is ANQGSEA. The CDR3 nucleotides are TGCAGCGTTGTGGTGGCTTCCAACTATGGCTACACCTTC. The encoded protein is CSVVVASNYGYTF.

Only one count was recorded for this clonotype. The chain is built from TRBV19 and TRBJ1-1, with a tentative D call TRBD1 (5 bases). V lost 1 base and J 0 bases, leaving 6 bases between the germline ends. In germline, CDR1 is LNHDA, CDR2 SQIVND (reference sequence). This CDR3 has 14 amino acids. The CDR3 here is CASSIVDMNTEAFF. The CDR3, as DNA: TGTGCCAGTAGTATAGTGGACATGAACACTGAAGCTTTCTTT. Full variable domain (remainder filled in from reference TRBV19 and TRBJ1-1): DGGITQSPKYLFRKEGQNVTLSCEQNLNHDAMYWYRQDPGQGLRLIYYSQIVNDFQKGDIAEGYSVSREKKESFPLTVTSAQKNPTAFYLCASSIVDMNTEAFFGQGTRLTVV.